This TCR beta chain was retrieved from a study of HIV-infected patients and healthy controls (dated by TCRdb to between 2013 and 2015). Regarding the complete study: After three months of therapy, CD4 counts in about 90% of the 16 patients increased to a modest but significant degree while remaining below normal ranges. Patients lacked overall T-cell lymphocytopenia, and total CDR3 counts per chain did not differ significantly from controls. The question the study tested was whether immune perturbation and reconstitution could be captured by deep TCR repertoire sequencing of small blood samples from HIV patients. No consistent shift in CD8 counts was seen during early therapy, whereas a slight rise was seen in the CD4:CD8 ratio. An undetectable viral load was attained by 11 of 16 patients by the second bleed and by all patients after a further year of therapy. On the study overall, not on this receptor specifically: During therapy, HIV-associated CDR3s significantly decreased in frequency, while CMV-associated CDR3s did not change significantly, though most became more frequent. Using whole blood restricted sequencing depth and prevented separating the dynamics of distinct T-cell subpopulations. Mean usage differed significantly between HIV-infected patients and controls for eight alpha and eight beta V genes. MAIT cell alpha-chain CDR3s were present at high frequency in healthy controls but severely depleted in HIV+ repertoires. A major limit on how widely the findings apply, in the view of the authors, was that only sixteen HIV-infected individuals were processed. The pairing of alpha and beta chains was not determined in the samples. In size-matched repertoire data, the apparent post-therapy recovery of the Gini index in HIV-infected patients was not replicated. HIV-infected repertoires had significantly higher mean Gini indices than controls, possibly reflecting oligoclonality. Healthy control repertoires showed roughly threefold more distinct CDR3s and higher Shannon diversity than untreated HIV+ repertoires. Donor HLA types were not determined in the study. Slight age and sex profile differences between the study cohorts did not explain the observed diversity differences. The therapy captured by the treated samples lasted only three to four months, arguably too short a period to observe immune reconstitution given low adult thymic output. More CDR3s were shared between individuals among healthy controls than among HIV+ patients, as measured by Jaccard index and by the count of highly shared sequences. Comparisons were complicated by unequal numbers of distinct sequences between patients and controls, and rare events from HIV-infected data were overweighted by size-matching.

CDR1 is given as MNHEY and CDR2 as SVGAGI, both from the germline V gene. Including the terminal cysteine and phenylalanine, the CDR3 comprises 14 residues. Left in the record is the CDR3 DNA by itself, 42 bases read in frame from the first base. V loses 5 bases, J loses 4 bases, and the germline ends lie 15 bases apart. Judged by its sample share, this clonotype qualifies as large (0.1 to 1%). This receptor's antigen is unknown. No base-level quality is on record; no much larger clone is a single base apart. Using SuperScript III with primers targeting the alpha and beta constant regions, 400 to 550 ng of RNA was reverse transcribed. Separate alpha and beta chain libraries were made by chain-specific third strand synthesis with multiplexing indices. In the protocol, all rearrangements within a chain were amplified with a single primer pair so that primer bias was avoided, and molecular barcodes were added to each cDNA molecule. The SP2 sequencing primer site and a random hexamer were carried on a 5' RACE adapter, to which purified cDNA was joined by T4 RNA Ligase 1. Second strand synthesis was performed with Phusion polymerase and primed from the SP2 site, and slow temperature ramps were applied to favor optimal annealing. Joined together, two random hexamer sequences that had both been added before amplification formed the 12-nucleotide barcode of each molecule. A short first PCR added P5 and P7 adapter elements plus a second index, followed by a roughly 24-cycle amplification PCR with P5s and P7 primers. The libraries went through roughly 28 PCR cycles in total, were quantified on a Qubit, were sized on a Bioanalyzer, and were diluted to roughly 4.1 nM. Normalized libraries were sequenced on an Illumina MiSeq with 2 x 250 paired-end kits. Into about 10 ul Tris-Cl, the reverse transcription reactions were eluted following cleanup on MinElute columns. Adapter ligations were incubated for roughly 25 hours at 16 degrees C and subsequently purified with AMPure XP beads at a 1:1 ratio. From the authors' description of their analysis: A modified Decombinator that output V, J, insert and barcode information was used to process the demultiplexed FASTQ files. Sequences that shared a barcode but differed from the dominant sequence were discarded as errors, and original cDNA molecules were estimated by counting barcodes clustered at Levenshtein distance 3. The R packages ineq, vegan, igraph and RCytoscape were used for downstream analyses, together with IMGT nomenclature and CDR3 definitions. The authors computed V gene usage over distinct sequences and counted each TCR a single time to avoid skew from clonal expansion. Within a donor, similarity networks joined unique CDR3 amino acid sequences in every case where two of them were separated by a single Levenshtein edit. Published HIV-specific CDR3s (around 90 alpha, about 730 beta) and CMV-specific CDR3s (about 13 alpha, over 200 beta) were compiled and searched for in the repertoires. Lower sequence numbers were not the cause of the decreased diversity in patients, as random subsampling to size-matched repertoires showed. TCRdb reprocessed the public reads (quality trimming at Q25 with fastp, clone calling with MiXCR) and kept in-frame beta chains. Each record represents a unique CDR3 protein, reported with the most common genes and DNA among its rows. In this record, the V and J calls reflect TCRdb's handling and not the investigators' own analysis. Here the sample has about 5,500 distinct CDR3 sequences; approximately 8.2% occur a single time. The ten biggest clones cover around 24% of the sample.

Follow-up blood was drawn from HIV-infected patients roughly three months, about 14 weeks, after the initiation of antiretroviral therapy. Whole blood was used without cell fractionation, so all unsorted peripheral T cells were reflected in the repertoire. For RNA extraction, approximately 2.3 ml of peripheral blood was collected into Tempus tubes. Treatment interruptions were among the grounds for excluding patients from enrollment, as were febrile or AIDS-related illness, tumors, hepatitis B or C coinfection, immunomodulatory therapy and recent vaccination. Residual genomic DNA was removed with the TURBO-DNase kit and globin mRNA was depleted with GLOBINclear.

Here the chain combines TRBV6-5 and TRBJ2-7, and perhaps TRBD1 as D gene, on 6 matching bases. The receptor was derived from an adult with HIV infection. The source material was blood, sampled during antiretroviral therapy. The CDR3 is CASSEGQGIYEQYF. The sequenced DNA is TGTGCCAGCAGTGAGGGGCAGGGGATATACGAGCAGTACTTC.